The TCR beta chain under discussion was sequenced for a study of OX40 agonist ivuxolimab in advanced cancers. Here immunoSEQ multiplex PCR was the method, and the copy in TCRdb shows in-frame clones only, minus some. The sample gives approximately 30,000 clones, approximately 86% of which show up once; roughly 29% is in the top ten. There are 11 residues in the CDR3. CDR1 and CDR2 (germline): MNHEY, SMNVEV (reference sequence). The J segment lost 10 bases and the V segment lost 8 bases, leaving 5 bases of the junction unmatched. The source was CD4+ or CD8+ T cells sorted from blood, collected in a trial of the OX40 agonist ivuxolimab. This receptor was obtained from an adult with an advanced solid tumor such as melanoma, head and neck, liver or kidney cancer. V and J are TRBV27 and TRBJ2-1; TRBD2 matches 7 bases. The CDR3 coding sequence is TGTGCCAGCCAGACGGGAGGCGAGCAGTTCTTC. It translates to CASQTGGEQFF.